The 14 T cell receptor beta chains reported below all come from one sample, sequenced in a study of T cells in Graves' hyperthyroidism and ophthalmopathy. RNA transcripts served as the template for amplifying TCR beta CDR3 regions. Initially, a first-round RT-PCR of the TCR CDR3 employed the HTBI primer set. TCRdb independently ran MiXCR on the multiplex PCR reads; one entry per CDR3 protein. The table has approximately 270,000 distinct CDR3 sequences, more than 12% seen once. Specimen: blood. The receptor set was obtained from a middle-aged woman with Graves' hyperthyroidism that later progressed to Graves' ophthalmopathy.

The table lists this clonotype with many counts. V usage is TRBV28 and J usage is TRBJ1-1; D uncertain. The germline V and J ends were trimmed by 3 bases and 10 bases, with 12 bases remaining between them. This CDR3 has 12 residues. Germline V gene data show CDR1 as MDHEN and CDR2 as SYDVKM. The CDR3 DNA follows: TGTGCCAGCAGTTTTTTGCCGGAAGGAGCTTTCTTT. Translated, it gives CASSFLPEGAFF. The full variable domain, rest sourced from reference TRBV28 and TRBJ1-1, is DVKVTQSSRYLVKRTGEKVFLECVQDMDHENMFWYRQDPGLGLRLIYFSYDVKMKEKGDIPEGYSVSREKKERFSLILESASTNQTSMYLCASSFLPEGAFFGQGTRLTVV.

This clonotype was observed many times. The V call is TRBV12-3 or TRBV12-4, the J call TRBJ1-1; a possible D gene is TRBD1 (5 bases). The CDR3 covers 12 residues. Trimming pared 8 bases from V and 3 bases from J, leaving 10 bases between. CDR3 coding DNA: TGTGCCAGCGACAGCTTGCACACTGAAGCTTTCTTT. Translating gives CASDSLHTEAFF.

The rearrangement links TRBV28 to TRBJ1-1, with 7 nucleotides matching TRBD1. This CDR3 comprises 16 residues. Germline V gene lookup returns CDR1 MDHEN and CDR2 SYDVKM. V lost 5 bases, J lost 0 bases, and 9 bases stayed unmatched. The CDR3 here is CASSPRTGFMNTEAFF. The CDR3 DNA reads TGTGCCAGCAGTCCTCGGACAGGCTTCATGAACACTGAAGCTTTCTTT.

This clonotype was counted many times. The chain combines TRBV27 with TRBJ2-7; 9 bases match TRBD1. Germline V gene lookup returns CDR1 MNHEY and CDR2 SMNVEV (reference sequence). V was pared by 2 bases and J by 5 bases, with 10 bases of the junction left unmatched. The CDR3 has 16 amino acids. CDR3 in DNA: TGTGCCAGCAGTTTAGGGTTCGGGACAGGGAAACACGAGCAGTACTTC. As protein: CASSLGFGTGKHEQYF.

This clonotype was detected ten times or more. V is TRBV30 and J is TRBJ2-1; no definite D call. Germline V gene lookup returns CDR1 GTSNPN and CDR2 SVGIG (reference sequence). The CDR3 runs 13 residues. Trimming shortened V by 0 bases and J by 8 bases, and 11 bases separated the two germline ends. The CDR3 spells CAWSVTIKDEQFF. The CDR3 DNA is TGTGCCTGGAGTGTCACTATAAAGGATGAGCAGTTCTTC. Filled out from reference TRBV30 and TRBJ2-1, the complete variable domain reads SQTIHQWPATLVQPVGSPLSLECTVEGTSNPNLYWYRQAAGRGLQLLFYSVGIGQISSEVPQNLSASRPQDRQFILSSKKLLLSDSGFYLCAWSVTIKDEQFFGPGTRLTVL.

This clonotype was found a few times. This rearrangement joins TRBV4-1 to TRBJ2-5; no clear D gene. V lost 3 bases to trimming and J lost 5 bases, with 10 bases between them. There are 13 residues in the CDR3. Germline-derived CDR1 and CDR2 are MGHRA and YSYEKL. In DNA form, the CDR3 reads TGCGCCAGCAGCCATCTGCCAGTTGAGACCCAGTACTTC. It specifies CASSHLPVETQYF.

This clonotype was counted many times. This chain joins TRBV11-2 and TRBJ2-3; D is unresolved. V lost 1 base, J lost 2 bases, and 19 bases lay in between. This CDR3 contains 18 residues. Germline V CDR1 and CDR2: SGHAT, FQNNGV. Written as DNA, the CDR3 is TGTGCCAGCAGCTTAGTAGGCGTCCGGCTCCCCGCCACAGATACGCAGTATTTT. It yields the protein CASSLVGVRLPATDTQYF.

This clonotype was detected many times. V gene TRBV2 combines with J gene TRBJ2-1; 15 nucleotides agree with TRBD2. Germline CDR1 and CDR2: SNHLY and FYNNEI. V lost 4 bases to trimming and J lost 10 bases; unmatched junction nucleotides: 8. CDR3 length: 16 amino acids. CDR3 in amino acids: CASSGGGLAGGNEQFF. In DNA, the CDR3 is TGTGCCAGCAGTGGGGGTGGACTAGCGGGAGGGAACGAGCAGTTCTTC. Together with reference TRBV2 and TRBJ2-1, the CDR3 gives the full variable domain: EPEVTQTPSHQVTQMGQEVILRCVPISNHLYFYWYRQILGQKVEFLVSFYNNEISEKSEIFDDQFSVERPDGSNFTLKIRSTKLEDSAMYFCASSGGGLAGGNEQFFGPGTRLTVL.

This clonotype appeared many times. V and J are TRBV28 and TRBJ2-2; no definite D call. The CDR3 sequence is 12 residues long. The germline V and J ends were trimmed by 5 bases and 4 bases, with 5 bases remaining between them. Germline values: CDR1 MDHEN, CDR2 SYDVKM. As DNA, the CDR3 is TGTGCCAGCAGTCAAATCACCGGGGAGCTGTTTTTT. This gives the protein CASSQITGELFF.

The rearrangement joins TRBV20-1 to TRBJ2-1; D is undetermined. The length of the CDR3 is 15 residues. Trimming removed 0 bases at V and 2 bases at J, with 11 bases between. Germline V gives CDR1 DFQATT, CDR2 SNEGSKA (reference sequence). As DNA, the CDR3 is TGCAGTGCTAGAGATCTGAAAATCCCCTACAATGAGCAGTTCTTC. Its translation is CSARDLKIPYNEQFF.

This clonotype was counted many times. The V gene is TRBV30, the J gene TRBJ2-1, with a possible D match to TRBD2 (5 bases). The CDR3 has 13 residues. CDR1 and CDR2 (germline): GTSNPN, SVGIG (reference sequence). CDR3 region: CARKGVSVGEQFF. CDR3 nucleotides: TGTGCAAGAAAGGGTGTTAGCGTCGGTGAGCAGTTCTTC.

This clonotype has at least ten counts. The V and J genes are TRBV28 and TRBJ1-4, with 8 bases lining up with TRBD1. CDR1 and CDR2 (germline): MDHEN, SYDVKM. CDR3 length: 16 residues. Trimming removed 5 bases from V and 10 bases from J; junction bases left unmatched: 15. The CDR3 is CASSNIPADRDGKLFF. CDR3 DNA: TGTGCCAGCAGTAACATCCCGGCGGACAGGGACGGAAAACTGTTTTTT.

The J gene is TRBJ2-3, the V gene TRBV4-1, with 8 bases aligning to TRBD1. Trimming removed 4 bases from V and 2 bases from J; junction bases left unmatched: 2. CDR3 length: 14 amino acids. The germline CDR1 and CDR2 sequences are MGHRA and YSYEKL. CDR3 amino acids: CASSRQGPTDTQYF. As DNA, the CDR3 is TGCGCCAGCAGCCGACAGGGGCCCACAGATACGCAGTATTTT.

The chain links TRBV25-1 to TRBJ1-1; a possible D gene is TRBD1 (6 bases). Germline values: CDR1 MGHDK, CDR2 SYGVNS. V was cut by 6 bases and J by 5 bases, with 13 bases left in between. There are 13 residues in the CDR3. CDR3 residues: CASRGSGTTEAFF. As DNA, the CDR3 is TGTGCCAGCAGGGGATCCGGGACAACTGAAGCTTTCTTT.